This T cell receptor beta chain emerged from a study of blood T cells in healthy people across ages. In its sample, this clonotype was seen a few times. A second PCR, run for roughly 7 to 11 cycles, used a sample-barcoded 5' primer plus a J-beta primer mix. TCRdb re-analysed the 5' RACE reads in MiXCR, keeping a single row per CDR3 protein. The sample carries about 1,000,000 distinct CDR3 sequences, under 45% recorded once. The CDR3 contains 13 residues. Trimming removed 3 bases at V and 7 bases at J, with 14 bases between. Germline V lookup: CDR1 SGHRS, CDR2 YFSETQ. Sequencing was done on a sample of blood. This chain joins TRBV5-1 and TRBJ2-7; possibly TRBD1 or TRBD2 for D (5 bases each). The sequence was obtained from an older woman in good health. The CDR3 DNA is TGCGCCAGCAGCTCTAACGGGGACGGGGAGCAGTACTTC. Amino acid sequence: CASSSNGDGEQYF. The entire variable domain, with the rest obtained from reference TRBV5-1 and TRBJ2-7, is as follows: KAGVTQTPRYLIKTRGQQVTLSCSPISGHRSVSWYQQTPGQGLQFLFEYFSETQRNKGNFPGRFSGRQFSNSRSEMNVSTLELGDSALYLCASSSNGDGEQYFGPGTRLTVT.